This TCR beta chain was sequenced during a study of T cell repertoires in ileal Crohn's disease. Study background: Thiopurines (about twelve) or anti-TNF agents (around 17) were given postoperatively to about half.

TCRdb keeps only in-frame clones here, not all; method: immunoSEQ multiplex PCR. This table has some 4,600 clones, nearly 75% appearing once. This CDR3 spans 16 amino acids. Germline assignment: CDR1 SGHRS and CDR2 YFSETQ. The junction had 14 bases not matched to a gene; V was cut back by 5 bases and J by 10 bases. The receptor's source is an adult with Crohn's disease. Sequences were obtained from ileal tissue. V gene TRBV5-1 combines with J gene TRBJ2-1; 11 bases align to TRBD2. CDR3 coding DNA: TGCGCCAGCAGTTCTATCGGGACTAGCGGAGGGGGGGAGCAGTTCTTC. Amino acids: CASSSIGTSGGGEQFF. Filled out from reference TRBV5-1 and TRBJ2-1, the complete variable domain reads KAGVTQTPRYLIKTRGQQVTLSCSPISGHRSVSWYQQTPGQGLQFLFEYFSETQRNKGNFPGRFSGRQFSNSRSEMNVSTLELGDSALYLCASSSIGTSGGGEQFFGPGTRLTVL.